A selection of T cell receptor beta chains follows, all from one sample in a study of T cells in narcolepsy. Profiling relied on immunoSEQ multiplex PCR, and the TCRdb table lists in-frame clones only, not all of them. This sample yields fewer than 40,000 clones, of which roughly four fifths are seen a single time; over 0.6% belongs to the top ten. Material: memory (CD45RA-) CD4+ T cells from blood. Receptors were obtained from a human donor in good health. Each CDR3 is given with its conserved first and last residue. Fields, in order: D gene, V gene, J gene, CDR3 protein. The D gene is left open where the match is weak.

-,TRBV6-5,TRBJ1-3,CASSRTSGNTIYF
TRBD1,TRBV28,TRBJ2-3,CATLGGVADTQYF
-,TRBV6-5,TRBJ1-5,CASRSGVSNQPQHF
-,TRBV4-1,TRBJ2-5,CASSQESGGELETQYF
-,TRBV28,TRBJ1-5,CASSWGSNQPQHF
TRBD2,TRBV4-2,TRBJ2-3,CASSPTGGYTDTQYF
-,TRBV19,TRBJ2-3,CASSIGLFTDTQYF
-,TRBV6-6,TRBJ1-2,CASTRGFGYGYTF
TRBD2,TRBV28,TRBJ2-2,CASSLTAAGGGELFF
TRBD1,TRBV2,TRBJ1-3,CASSWDRVAGNTIYF
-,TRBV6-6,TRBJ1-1,CASRPGQTHTEAFF
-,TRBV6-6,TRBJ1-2,CASSSSGTYGYTF
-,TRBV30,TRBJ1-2,CAGAGMGAGGYTF
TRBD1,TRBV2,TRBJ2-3,CASSGDRRGDTQYF
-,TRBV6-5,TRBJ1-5,CASSFNRDSNQPQHF
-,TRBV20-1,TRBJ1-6,CSALVRTSLHF
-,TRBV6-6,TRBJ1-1,CASTPPGALGTEAFF
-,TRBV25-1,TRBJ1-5,CASSEGGVVGQPQHF
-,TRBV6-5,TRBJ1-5,CASSGVNSNQPQHF
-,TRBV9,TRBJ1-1,CASSVAMNTEAFF
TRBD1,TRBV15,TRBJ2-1,CATSNQGQGKYNEQFF
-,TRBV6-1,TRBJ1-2,CASSEAGGYGYTF
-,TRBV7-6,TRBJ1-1,CASSLQSSGDTEAFF
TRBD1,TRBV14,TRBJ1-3,CASSRNPGQGGNTIYF
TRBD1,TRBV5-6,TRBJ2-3,CASSPGQAYTDTQYF
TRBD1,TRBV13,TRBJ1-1,CASSTNRQGNTEAFF
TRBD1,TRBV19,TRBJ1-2,CASSNDRVNYGYTF
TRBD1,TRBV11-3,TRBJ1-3,CASSSGQGKGGNTIYF
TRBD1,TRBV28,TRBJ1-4,CASSARTGGVEKLFF
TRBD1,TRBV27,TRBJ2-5,CASRPLGTGDGETQYF
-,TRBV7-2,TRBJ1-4,CASSGSRWEKLFF
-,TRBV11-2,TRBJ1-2,CASSLDAGTFYGYTF
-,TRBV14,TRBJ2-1,CASSQDWESGEQFF
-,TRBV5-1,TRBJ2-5,CASGPDLETQYF
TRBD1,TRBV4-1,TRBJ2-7,CASSQAGTGTRAEQYF
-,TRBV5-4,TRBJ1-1,CASRRQQTVLEEFF
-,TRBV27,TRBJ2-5,CASSFSGRSQETQYF
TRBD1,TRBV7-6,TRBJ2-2,CASSWGQGATGELFF
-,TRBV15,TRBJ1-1,CATSREDRNTEAFF
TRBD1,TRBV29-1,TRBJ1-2,CSGLPITGGGVGGYTF
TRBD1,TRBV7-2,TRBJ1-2,CASSSGQESFYGYTF
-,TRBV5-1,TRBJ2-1,CASSLSAPSITYNEQFF
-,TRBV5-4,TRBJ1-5,CASSLKDQPQHF
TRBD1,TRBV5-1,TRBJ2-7,CASSPTGGAYEQYF
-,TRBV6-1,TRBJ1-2,CATHSVNYGYTF
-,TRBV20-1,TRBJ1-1,CSASWDTEAFF
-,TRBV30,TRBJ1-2,CAWSELNEYGYTF
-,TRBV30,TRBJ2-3,CAWSVRVTDTQYF
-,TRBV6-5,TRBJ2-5,CASRLLGAQETQYF
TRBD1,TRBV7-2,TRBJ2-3,CASSLEAGTGRYTQYF
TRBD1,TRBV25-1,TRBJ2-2,CASSDSLGQGGTGELFF
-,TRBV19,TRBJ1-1,CASKFERDTEAFF
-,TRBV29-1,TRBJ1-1,CSVGGGTEAFF
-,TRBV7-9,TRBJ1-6,CASSLGQAYNSPLHF
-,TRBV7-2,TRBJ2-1,CASSLDSAGIYNEQFF
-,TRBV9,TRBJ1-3,CASSSHWTATGNTIYF
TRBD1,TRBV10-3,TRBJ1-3,CAIRDPGQVNSGNTIYF